This is a list of T cell receptor beta chains from one sample in a study of OX40 agonist ivuxolimab in advanced cancers. Sequencing used immunoSEQ multiplex PCR; TCRdb keeps in-frame clones, though not all of them. The sample lists tens of thousands of clones; around 84% were seen once. This specimen was CD4+ or CD8+ T cells sorted from blood, taken in a trial of the OX40 agonist ivuxolimab. These receptor sequences come from an adult with an advanced solid tumor such as melanoma, head and neck, liver or kidney cancer. The CDR3 runs from the conserved cysteine through the conserved F or W. A D gene is named only where the DNA matches it firmly. Clone size is stated in some rows and not others, as once, few, many or a class when expanded.

J | size | D | V | CDR3 | DNA
TRBJ1-2 | once | NA | TRBV5-4 | CASSLALKGDYGYTF | TGTGCCAGCAGCTTGGCCCTAAAGGGGGACTATGGCTACACCTTC
TRBJ2-5 | NA | NA | TRBV5-5 | CASSTQGGKETQYF | TGTGCCAGCAGCACACAGGGCGGAAAAGAGACCCAGTACTTC
TRBJ2-1 | once | TRBD2 | TRBV27 | CASSLSGTSGRGEQFF | TGTGCCAGCAGTTTATCAGGGACTAGCGGGAGAGGTGAGCAGTTCTTC
TRBJ2-7 | NA | TRBD1 | TRBV5-5 | CASSFPGQGYEQYF | TGTGCCAGCAGCTTTCCGGGACAGGGGTACGAGCAGTACTTC
TRBJ1-1 | NA | NA | TRBV7-9 | CASSSDYLRGEGLTEAFF | TGTGCCAGCAGCTCCGACTACCTACGGGGCGAGGGGCTCACTGAAGCTTTCTTT
TRBJ2-7 | NA | NA | TRBV30 | CAWSRPPYSYEQYF | TGTGCCTGGAGTCGCCCACCCTACTCCTACGAGCAGTACTTC
TRBJ2-4 | NA | NA | TRBV6-1 | CASISGGDIQYF | TGTGCCAGCATATCAGGAGGAGACATTCAGTACTTC
TRBJ1-2 | NA | NA | TRBV6-5 | CASSYAAANYGYTF | TGTGCCAGCAGTTACGCGGCAGCTAACTATGGCTACACCTTC
TRBJ2-5 | once | TRBD1 | TRBV11-3 | CASSISRTGGFETQYF | TGTGCCAGCAGCATCAGTCGGACAGGGGGCTTCGAGACCCAGTACTTC
TRBJ1-2 | NA | NA | TRBV7-2 | CASSLAGGIAAGYTF | TGTGCCAGCAGCTTAGCGGGAGGGATTGCTGCTGGCTACACCTTC
TRBJ1-5 | NA | NA | TRBV6-5 | CASSYSQDGGGQPQHF | TGTGCCAGCAGTTACTCCCAGGACGGGGGGGGTCAGCCCCAGCATTTT
TRBJ2-7 | NA | NA | TRBV10-3 | CAISAGVGDEQYF | TGTGCCATCAGTGCTGGGGTCGGGGACGAGCAGTACTTC
TRBJ1-4 | NA | NA | TRBV9 | CASSGGADTTNEKLFF | TGTGCCAGCAGCGGGGGGGCAGACACAACTAATGAAAAACTGTTTTTT
TRBJ1-1 | once | NA | TRBV10-3 | CAIRTGIDTEAFF | TGTGCCATCAGAACAGGGATCGACACTGAAGCTTTCTTT
TRBJ1-4 | NA | TRBD1 | TRBV6-1 | CASSEQGGGEKLFF | TGTGCCAGCAGTGAACAGGGGGGAGGTGAAAAACTGTTTTTT
TRBJ1-2 | NA | NA | TRBV14 | CASSQDGRGIYTF | TGTGCCAGCAGCCAAGATGGCCGAGGGATCTACACCTTC
TRBJ1-1 | NA | TRBD1 | TRBV10-3 | CAIRIDREWTEAFF | TGTGCCATCAGGATTGACAGGGAATGGACTGAAGCTTTCTTT
TRBJ2-7 | NA | TRBD1 | TRBV7-8 | CASSLDRNSYEQYF | TGTGCCAGCAGCTTGGACAGGAACTCCTACGAGCAGTACTTC
TRBJ2-7 | NA | NA | TRBV7-2 | CASSLAGQLRYEQYF | TGTGCCAGCAGCTTAGCGGGCCAGTTACGGTACGAGCAGTACTTC
TRBJ2-7 | NA | NA | TRBV14 | CASSQVGRGSYEQYF | TGTGCCAGCAGCCAAGTCGGAAGGGGATCCTACGAGCAGTACTTC
TRBJ1-2 | NA | NA | TRBV30 | CAWSVWGFAGYTF | TGTGCCTGGAGTGTATGGGGGTTTGCTGGCTACACCTTC